The rows below give T cell receptor beta chains drawn from one sample of a study of cytomegalovirus exposure and HLA in healthy donors. Repertoires were generated with immunoSEQ multiplex PCR, while TCRdb's copy carries only in-frame clones and drops some. The sample contains 150,000 to 200,000 clones, 65% to 90% of which appear only once. Sample: PBMCs. Every receptor here comes from a woman aged 18 to 35 in good health and CMV-seronegative. CDR3s include the opening cysteine and the closing phenylalanine or tryptophan. Each record gives: J gene, V gene, D gene, clone size, CDR3 DNA, CDR3 protein. D genes are given only for firm matches. Only part of the rows carry a size: once, few, many, or a class if the clone is expanded.

TRBJ2-5,TRBV19,TRBD1,-,TGTGCCAGTAGGGCTGGACAGGGGGGCGAGACCCAGTACTTC,CASRAGQGGETQYF
TRBJ2-3,TRBV4-3,-,-,TGCGCCAGCAGCCAAGATTACGGTTCTAGCACAGATACGCAGTATTTT,CASSQDYGSSTDTQYF
TRBJ2-7,TRBV7-2,-,-,TGTGCCAGCAGCTTAGCGCTAAGGTGGAGCGACGAGCAGTACTTC,CASSLALRWSDEQYF
TRBJ1-5,TRBV2,TRBD1,-,TGTGCCAGCAGGGGCGAGACAGGGGTATTTAGCAATCAGCCCCAGCATTTT,CASRGETGVFSNQPQHF
TRBJ1-2,TRBV4-1,-,-,TGCGCCAGCAGCCAAGTCAACGGACAGAACTATGGCTACACCTTC,CASSQVNGQNYGYTF
TRBJ2-7,TRBV2,-,-,TGTGCCAGCAGTGCCCAGGGGGGCGAGTACTTC,CASSAQGGEYF
TRBJ2-7,TRBV29-1,TRBD1,-,TGCAGCGTTGGAGGGGGACAGGGGCACTACGAGCAGTACTTC,CSVGGGQGHYEQYF
TRBJ1-4,TRBV11-2,-,few,TGTGCCAGCAGCCAGGGGTTCCCAACTAATGAAAAACTGTTTTTT,CASSQGFPTNEKLFF
TRBJ1-3,TRBV6-5,-,-,TGTGCCAGCAGTTACACAGCAGCCCAACAGGACACCATATATTTT,CASSYTAAQQDTIYF
TRBJ2-3,TRBV11-2,TRBD2,-,TGTGCCAGCAGCTTAGAGAGGGCGGGAGGGGATCCAGGTACGCAGTATTTT,CASSLERAGGDPGTQYF
TRBJ2-7,TRBV15,TRBD1,once,TGTGCCACCAGCAGATCAACAGGGGGTTTGTACGAGCAGTACTTC,CATSRSTGGLYEQYF
TRBJ2-2,TRBV9,TRBD1,-,TGTGCCAGCAGCGAAACTCCGGGACAGCTGAACACCGGGGAGCTGTTTTTT,CASSETPGQLNTGELFF
TRBJ1-1,TRBV19,-,-,TGTGCCAGTAGTCCAGGCGGGGTCACTGAAGCTTTCTTT,CASSPGGVTEAFF
TRBJ1-1,TRBV5-1,-,-,TGCGCCAGCAGTTTATCACGGGACTCAGGTGGGCGTGAAGCTTTCTTT,CASSLSRDSGGREAFF
TRBJ1-2,TRBV6-5,-,-,TGTGCCAGCAGTTACGATTACAGGCCTAACTATGGCTACACCTTC,CASSYDYRPNYGYTF
TRBJ2-3,TRBV5-6,TRBD1,few,TGTGCCAGCAGCTTGTATGTGAAGGGGGCCTCAGATACGCAGTATTTT,CASSLYVKGASDTQYF
TRBJ2-1,TRBV5-1,-,-,TGCGCCAGCAGCTTTCGGTCCGATCCGAATGAGCAGTTCTTC,CASSFRSDPNEQFF
TRBJ1-2,TRBV6-5,-,-,TGTGCCAGCAGACCGCGGGGGGCTGCTAACTATGGCTACACCTTC,CASRPRGAANYGYTF
TRBJ2-1,TRBV18,-,-,TGTGCCAGCTCACCATCGGGTTTCGAGCAGTTCTTC,CASSPSGFEQFF
TRBJ2-7,TRBV4-2,-,-,TGTGCCAGCAGCCAAGTGACCAGCGGAACTACGCCTTACGAGCAGTACTTC,CASSQVTSGTTPYEQYF
TRBJ2-7,TRBV19,-,-,TGTGCCAGTAGTATAGGGCCCGCACCCTACGAGCAGTACTTC,CASSIGPAPYEQYF
TRBJ2-7,TRBV7-2,-,-,TGTGCCAGCAGCTTAAGGGAGAGGGACGAGCAGTACTTC,CASSLRERDEQYF
TRBJ2-7,TRBV7-9,-,-,TGTGCCAGCAGCTTAGCACAGACCTCCTACGAGCAGTACTTC,CASSLAQTSYEQYF
TRBJ1-2,TRBV19,TRBD1,-,TGTGCCAGTAGTATGATCAGGGGGCATGGCTACACCTTC,CASSMIRGHGYTF
TRBJ2-7,TRBV18,TRBD1,once,TGTGCCAGCTCACCGACAGGGGAGTACGAGCAGTACTTC,CASSPTGEYEQYF
TRBJ1-5,TRBV2,TRBD1,few,TGTGCCAGCAGCTCCGGACAGGGGGCTAATCAGCCCCAGCATTTT,CASSSGQGANQPQHF
TRBJ2-5,TRBV10-2,-,-,TGCGCCAGCAGTGAGGGCCAGGGTGGGGAGACCCAGTACTTC,CASSEGQGGETQYF
TRBJ1-2,TRBV19,-,-,TGTGCCAGTAGAATTGGAGGGTACGGCTACACCTTC,CASRIGGYGYTF
TRBJ2-1,TRBV5-1,TRBD2,-,TGCGCCAGCACCCTAGCGGGGGACTACAATGAGCAGTTCTTC,CASTLAGDYNEQFF
TRBJ1-4,TRBV19,-,-,TGTGCCAGTAGTCACCGGGAAGCGGCAAAACTGTTTTTT,CASSHREAAKLFF
TRBJ1-1,TRBV27,TRBD1,-,TGTGCCAGCAGTTTCCCCGGGACAGGGGGGCAAGCTTTCTTT,CASSFPGTGGQAFF
TRBJ1-1,TRBV19,-,once,TGTGCCAGTAGGCGGAACACTGAAGCTTTCTTT,CASRRNTEAFF
TRBJ1-3,TRBV29-1,-,-,TGCAGCGTTGACCTGGGAAACACCATATATTTT,CSVDLGNTIYF
TRBJ2-3,TRBV6-1,TRBD1,-,TGTGCCAGCCGGACAGGTCCAAGCACAGATACGCAGTATTTT,CASRTGPSTDTQYF
TRBJ2-7,TRBV4-3,TRBD2,-,TGCGCCAGCAGCCAAGTCGCGGGAGAACCCTACGAGCAGTACTTC,CASSQVAGEPYEQYF
TRBJ2-7,TRBV4-3,TRBD1,-,TGCGCCAGCAGCCAAGTCCTAGACAGGGGGGACGAGCAGTACTTC,CASSQVLDRGDEQYF